This passage covers 11 T cell receptor beta chains from one sample sequenced in a study of CD4 T cells in relation to SARS-CoV-2 and coronaviruses (dated by TCRdb to about 2021). Receptors were amplified or captured by the immunoSEQ multiplex PCR assay. TCRdb stores this immuneACCESS table with in-frame sequences only. Part of the clones is absent; in the studies checked, under half of the shortfall reflects unresolved V genes, and no reason is known for the rest. The sample table holds about 56,000 clones, of which about 91% were seen once. The ten largest account for 0.3% to 0.45% of the sample. Sequenced: naive CD4+ T cells from PBMCs. The cell subset or site label, as the study defines it: naive CD4+ T cells isolated by negative enrichment. The receptors were sampled from an adult with COVID-19.

Only one count was recorded for this clone. V and J are TRBV2 and TRBJ2-7; TRBD2 matches 8 bases. This CDR3 contains 15 residues. In germline, CDR1 is SNHLY, CDR2 FYNNEI. V trimming: 9 bases; J trimming: 2 bases; junction bases outside the gene matches: 12. The CDR3 loop reads CASSAELAAAYEQYF. The CDR3 nucleotides are TGTGCCAGTTCAGCCGAACTAGCGGCCGCCTACGAGCAGTACTTC.

The chain employs TRBV12-3 or TRBV12-4 and TRBJ2-5, with 8 nucleotides matching TRBD2. The CDR3 consists of 13 residues. V was clipped by 11 bases and J by 4 bases; unmatched bases: 9. The CDR3 here is CASTGRARETQYF. The CDR3 DNA reads as TGTGCCTCGACCGGGAGGGCCAGAGAGACCCAGTACTTC.

The chain links TRBV25-1 to TRBJ2-7; TRBD2 matches 9 bases. The CDR3 contains 17 residues. CDR1 is MGHDK, CDR2 SYGVNS, per germline. J gave up 0 bases and V 4 bases, and 10 bases lay outside the gene matches. Here the CDR3 DNA reads TGTGCCAGCAGTGCAAGGGCTAGCGGGACCTGCTCCTACGAGCAGTACTTC. Its protein is CASSARASGTCSYEQYF.

The CDR3 bases are TGTGCCAGCAGCAAAGGCTCTACAGGCGCGGGGGATGAGCAGTTCTTC. Translation gives CASSKGSTGAGDEQFF. This chain connects TRBV21-1 to TRBJ2-1; the table's D gene call, TRBD2, was not cross checked with the DNA. TRBV21-1 is marked as a pseudogene. This CDR3 is built from 16 residues.

In its sample, this clone was seen once. This rearrangement joins TRBV5-1 to TRBJ1-4, with 9 nucleotides matching TRBD1. The J segment lost 6 bases and the V segment lost 4 bases, leaving 4 bases of the junction unmatched. This CDR3 has 14 amino acids. CDR1 SGHRS and CDR2 YFSETQ come from the germline V gene. The CDR3 nucleotides are TGCGCCAGCAGCCCGGGACAGGGTCATGAAAAACTGTTTTTT. It yields the protein CASSPGQGHEKLFF.

CDR3 loop: CSASSTDTEAFF. CDR3 sequence (DNA): TGCAGTGCTAGTAGTACGGACACTGAAGCTTTCTTT. This rearrangement joins TRBV20-1 to TRBJ1-1; D is unresolved. This CDR3 has 12 residues. Germline V gene data show CDR1 as DFQATT and CDR2 as SNEGSKA (reference sequence). Trimming pared 3 bases from V and 3 bases from J, leaving 8 bases between.

V is TRBV6-5 and J is TRBJ2-7; D is unresolved. The V gene's germline CDR1 is MNHEY and CDR2 SVGAGI. Trimming cost V 6 bases and J 2 bases, with 8 bases left between them. The CDR3 totals 12 residues. For the CDR3, the DNA is TGTGCCAGCAGGGCCTCCACCTACGAGCAGTACTTC. As protein: CASRASTYEQYF.

This chain links TRBV11-2 with TRBJ2-7; 10 bases align to TRBD2. Germline CDR1 reads SGHAT; CDR2 reads FQNNGV. The CDR3 runs to 15 residues. V shed 3 bases and J 4 bases; nucleotides not matched to a gene: 6. CDR3 nucleotide sequence: TGTGCCAGCAGCTTCCGCCTAGCGGGAGAGTACGAGCAGTACTTC. Its protein is CASSFRLAGEYEQYF.

The rearrangement links TRBV2 to TRBJ1-2; D might be TRBD1 (5 bases). Trimming stripped 10 bases from V and 4 bases from J, with 19 bases between. Germline CDR1 reads SNHLY; CDR2 reads FYNNEI. The length of the CDR3 is 14 residues. The CDR3 protein is CATRWGGGSYGYTF. DNA of the CDR3: TGTGCCACCCGGTGGGGGGGAGGGTCCTATGGCTACACCTTC.

The chain employs TRBV5-1 and TRBJ2-1; 9 nucleotides agree with TRBD2. Per germline, CDR1 SGHRS and CDR2 YFSETQ. The V segment lost 0 bases and the J segment 4 bases; nucleotides outside the gene matches: 2. The CDR3 totals 15 residues. The CDR3 DNA reads TGCGCCAGCAGCTTGGCTCTAGCGGGGTACAATGAGCAGTTCTTC. Translated: CASSLALAGYNEQFF.

CDR3 sequence reads: CASSDWPARNTGELFF. CDR3 sequence (DNA): TGCGCCAGCAGTGATTGGCCGGCCAGGAACACCGGGGAGCTGTTTTTT. The chain combines TRBV10-2 with TRBJ2-2, with unresolved D. Trimming left V 3 bases short and J 1 base short, with 12 bases between. The CDR3 runs to 16 residues. The germline CDR1 and CDR2 sequences are WSHSY and SAAADI.